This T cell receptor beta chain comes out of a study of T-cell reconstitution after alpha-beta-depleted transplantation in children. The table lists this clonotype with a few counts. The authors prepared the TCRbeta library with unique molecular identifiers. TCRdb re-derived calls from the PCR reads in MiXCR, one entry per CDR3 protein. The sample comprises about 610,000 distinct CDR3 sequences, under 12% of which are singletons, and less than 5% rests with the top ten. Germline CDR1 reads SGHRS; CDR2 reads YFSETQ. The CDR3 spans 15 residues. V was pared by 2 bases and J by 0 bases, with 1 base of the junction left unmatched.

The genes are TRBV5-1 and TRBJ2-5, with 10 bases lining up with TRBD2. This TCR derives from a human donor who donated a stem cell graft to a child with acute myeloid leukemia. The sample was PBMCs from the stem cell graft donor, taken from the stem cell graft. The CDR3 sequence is CASSFLAGDQETQYF. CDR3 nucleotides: TGCGCCAGCAGCTTCCTAGCGGGGGACCAAGAGACCCAGTACTTC.